This T cell receptor (beta chain) was recovered during a study of T cells after yellow fever vaccination. Study observations and caveats: Only a small proportion of the clonotypes turned up in both the CD4 and the CD8 compartments, likely arising from convergent recombination. Subsequent to the booster, the majority of primary-vaccination clones reappeared (96% CD4, 70% to 90% CD8).

V was clipped by 5 bases and J by 7 bases; unmatched bases: 6. This CDR3 region has 14 residues. Germline V gene sequence: CDR1 MNHEY, CDR2 SMNVEV (reference sequence). Making TCR cDNA involved 5'RACE template switching, which added UMIs and a universal primer site. TCRdb reprocessed the 5' RACE reads with MiXCR, giving one entry per CDR3 protein. In the table there are approximately 250,000 distinct CDR3 sequences, 6% to 8% of which are singletons. This clonotype was counted only a few times. What it binds is unknown. The clonotype originates from a man aged 25-45 years who received the YFV17D yellow fever vaccine. This specimen was CD4+ T cells sorted from PBMCs, taken on the day of the yellow fever booster vaccination. J is TRBJ2-1 and V is TRBV27; 9 bases agree with TRBD2. CDR3 coding DNA: TGTGCCAGCAGTGGCCTAGCGGGAATTAATGAGCAGTTCTTC. Translating it yields CASSGLAGINEQFF.